The clone carrying this T cell receptor (beta chain) was picked up many times. Its antigen is as yet unknown. TCRdb reprocessed the 5' RACE reads with MiXCR, giving one entry per CDR3 protein. The repertoire includes 270,000 or so distinct CDR3 sequences, 18% of them detected once, and under 40% sits in the top ten. This sample was taken from a study of CD8 T cells in ankylosing spondylitis. Findings of the study overall: Clones linked to disease, bearing a CD8+ phenotype, were relatively rare in peripheral blood. Earlier literature documents some of the motif variants in reactive arthritis synovial fluid and blood. Apparently characteristic of ankylosing spondylitis blood was a TCR beta motif (eight highly homologous variants). Disease-linked clones reportedly concentrated significantly in matched ankylosing spondylitis synovial fluid.

This receptor was taken from a male donor with ankylosing spondylitis or in good health (not recorded which). Sequenced input: blood, either unsorted or a sorted T cell fraction (not recorded which).

In DNA form, the CDR3 reads TGTGCCAGCAGCCAAATCCCGCCTGGGGAGACCCAGTACTTC. It yields the protein CASSQIPPGETQYF. The chain has TRBV6-2 or TRBV6-3 and TRBJ2-5; no definite D call. Trimming took off 6 bases at V and 5 bases at J, with 16 bases between the two ends. This CDR3 has 14 amino acids. In germline, CDR1 is MNHEY, CDR2 SVGEGT.